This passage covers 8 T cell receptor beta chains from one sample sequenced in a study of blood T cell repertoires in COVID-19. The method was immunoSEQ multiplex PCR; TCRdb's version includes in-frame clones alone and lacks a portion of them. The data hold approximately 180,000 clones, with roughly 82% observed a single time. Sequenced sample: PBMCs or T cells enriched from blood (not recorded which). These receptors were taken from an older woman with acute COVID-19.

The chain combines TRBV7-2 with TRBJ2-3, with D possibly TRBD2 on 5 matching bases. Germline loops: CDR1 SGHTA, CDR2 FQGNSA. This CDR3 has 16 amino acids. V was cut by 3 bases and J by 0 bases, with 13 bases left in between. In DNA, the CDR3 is TGTGCCAGCAGCTTGCGGGTGGCGATTAGCACAGATACGCAGTATTTT. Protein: CASSLRVAISTDTQYF.

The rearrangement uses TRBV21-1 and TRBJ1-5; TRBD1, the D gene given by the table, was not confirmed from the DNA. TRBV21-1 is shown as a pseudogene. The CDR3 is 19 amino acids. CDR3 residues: CASSKVQDGTGQSNQPQHF. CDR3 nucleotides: TGTGCCAGCAGCAAAGTCCAGGACGGGACAGGGCAAAGCAATCAGCCCCAGCATTTT.

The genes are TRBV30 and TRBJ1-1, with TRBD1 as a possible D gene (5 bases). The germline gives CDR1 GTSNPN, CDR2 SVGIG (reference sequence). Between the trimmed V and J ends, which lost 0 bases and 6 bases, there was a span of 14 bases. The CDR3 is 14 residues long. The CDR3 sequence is CAWSVYGGGAEAFF. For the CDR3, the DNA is TGTGCCTGGAGTGTGTATGGGGGAGGCGCTGAAGCTTTCTTT.

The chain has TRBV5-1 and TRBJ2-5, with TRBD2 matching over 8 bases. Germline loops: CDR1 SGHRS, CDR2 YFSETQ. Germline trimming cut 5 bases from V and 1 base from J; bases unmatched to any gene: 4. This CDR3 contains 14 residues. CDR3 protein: CASREGTSQETQYF. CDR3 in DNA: TGCGCCAGCAGGGAGGGGACTAGCCAAGAGACCCAGTACTTC.

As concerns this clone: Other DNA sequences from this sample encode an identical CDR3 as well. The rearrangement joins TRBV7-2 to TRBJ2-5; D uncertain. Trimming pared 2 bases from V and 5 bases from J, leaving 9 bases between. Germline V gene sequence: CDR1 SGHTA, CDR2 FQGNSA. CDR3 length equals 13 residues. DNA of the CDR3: TGTGCCAGCAGCTTAAGTCGCCAGGAGACCCAGTACTTC. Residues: CASSLSRQETQYF.

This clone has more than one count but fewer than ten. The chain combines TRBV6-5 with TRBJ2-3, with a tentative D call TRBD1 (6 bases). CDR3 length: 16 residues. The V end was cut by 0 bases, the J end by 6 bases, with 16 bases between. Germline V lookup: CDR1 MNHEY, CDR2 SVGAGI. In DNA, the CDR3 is TGTGCCAGCAGTTACTCCAGGGGACCCCCTCTGGATACGCAGTATTTT. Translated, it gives CASSYSRGPPLDTQYF.

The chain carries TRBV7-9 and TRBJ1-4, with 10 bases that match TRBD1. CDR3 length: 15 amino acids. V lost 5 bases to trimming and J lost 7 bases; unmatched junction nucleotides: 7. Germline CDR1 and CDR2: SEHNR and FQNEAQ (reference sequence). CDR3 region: CASSPPGTGAEKLFF. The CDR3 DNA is TGTGCCAGCAGCCCCCCCGGGACAGGGGCTGAAAAACTGTTTTTT.

The CDR3 nucleotides read TGTGCCAGCAGCGACCGACAGGGGGCCGACACTGAAGCTTTCTTT. It is translated as CASSDRQGADTEAFF. The rearrangement uses TRBV9 and TRBJ1-1, with TRBD1 matching 10 bases. The CDR3 runs 15 residues. Germline values: CDR1 SGDLS, CDR2 YYNGEE. Germline trimming cut 3 bases from V and 3 bases from J; bases unmatched to any gene: 5. The full variable domain, completed using reference TRBV9 and TRBJ1-1, is DSGVTQTPKHLITATGQRVTLRCSPRSGDLSVYWYQQSLDQGLQFLIQYYNGEERAKGNILERFSAQQFPDLHSELNLSSLELGDSALYFCASSDRQGADTEAFFGQGTRLTVV.